One and the same sample provided the 19 T cell receptor beta chains below, sequenced in a study of OX40 agonist ivuxolimab in advanced cancers. Assay used: immunoSEQ multiplex PCR; TCRdb lists only in-frame clones, some missing. The data show approximately 91,000 clones, with 87% seen just once and roughly 0.5% held by the top ten. The sample was CD4+ or CD8+ T cells sorted from blood, taken in a trial of the OX40 agonist ivuxolimab. The receptors were gathered from an adult with an advanced solid tumor such as melanoma, head and neck, liver or kidney cancer.

The chain has TRBV2 and TRBJ2-5, with D possibly called TRBD1 or TRBD2 (5 bases each). V dropped 6 bases and J dropped 2 bases, with 10 bases sitting between them. Looked up from germline, CDR1 is SNHLY and CDR2 is FYNNEI. The CDR3 spans 13 residues. The CDR3: CASSVGPQETQYF. DNA for the CDR3: TGTGCCAGCAGCGTGGGACCTCAAGAGACCCAGTACTTC.

The V gene is TRBV6-4, the J gene TRBJ2-7; possibly TRBD1 or TRBD2 for D (5 bases each). CDR3 length: 15 residues. Trimming stripped 6 bases from V and 4 bases from J, with 19 bases between. Germline values: CDR1 MRHNA, CDR2 SNTAGT. As DNA, the CDR3 is TGTGCCAGCAGCTACGAGTGGGGGTCGGGGTACGAGCAGTACTTC. It codes for CASSYEWGSGYEQYF.

V is TRBV27 and J is TRBJ1-5; TRBD1 aligns across 10 bases. V trimming: 6 bases; J trimming: 1 base; junction bases outside the gene matches: 6. Per the germline V gene, CDR1 is MNHEY and CDR2 is SMNVEV (reference sequence). The CDR3 has 16 amino acids. CDR3 DNA sequence: TGTGCCAGCAGCCCAACGGACAGGGGGAGCAATCAGCCCCAGCATTTT. Amino acids: CASSPTDRGSNQPQHF.

The gene calls are TRBV5-1 and TRBJ2-7; TRBD1 agrees at 7 bases. V was clipped by 4 bases and J by 1 base; unmatched bases: 8. The CDR3 loop spans 15 amino acids. The V gene's germline CDR1 is SGHRS and CDR2 YFSETQ. CDR3 loop: CASSREGQWSYEQYF. CDR3 bases: TGCGCCAGCAGCCGAGAGGGACAGTGGTCCTACGAGCAGTACTTC.

This rearrangement joins TRBV28 to TRBJ2-6, with D possibly called TRBD1 or TRBD2 (5 bases each). V lost 5 bases, J lost 1 base, and 12 bases lay in between. Germline V gene lookup returns CDR1 MDHEN and CDR2 SYDVKM. This CDR3 region has 16 residues. The CDR3 nucleotides read TGTGCCAGCAGTGGGGGTACGGTGTCTGGGGCCAACGTCCTGACTTTC. Its translation: CASSGGTVSGANVLTF.

The genes are TRBV5-6 and TRBJ2-1; D remains ambiguous. V lost 3 bases and J lost 14, with 12 bases in between. The CDR3 totals 11 residues. Germline assignment: CDR1 SGHDT and CDR2 YYEEEE. CDR3 bases: TGTGCCAGCAGCTGGCAACGTATGGAGTTCTTC. Protein product: CASSWQRMEFF.

This clone is a singleton in its sample. This chain connects TRBV18 to TRBJ2-7, with TRBD1 as a possible D gene (7 bases). V was clipped by 5 bases and J by 3 bases, with 11 bases between them. The CDR3 runs to 13 residues. From germline, CDR1 is KGHSH and CDR2 LQKENI. CDR3 DNA: TGTGCCAGCTCAGCGGGACAGCTCTACGAGCAGTACTTC. Translating gives CASSAGQLYEQYF.

J is TRBJ2-7 and V is TRBV7-2, with D hard to call. Germline CDR1 is SGHTA and CDR2 is FQGNSA. This CDR3 has 14 residues. With 0 bases removed from V and 4 bases from J, the gap between germline ends came to 10 bases. This CDR3 is CASSLATPRYEQYF. In DNA, the CDR3 is TGTGCCAGCAGCTTAGCAACCCCCAGATACGAGCAGTACTTC. Full variable domain (outside the CDR3, taken from reference TRBV7-2 and TRBJ2-7): GAGVSQSPSNKVTEKGKDVELRCDPISGHTALYWYRQSLGQGLEFLIYFQGNSAPDKSGLPSDRFSAERTGGSVSTLTIQRTQQEDSAVYLCASSLATPRYEQYFGPGTRLTVT.

This clone was observed a handful of times. This chain uses TRBV7-9 with TRBJ2-3; weak D call: TRBD1 (5 bases). The CDR3 is made up of 12 amino acids. The germline V gene has CDR1 SEHNR and CDR2 FQNEAQ (reference sequence). V dropped 5 bases and J dropped 11 bases, with 14 bases sitting between them. CDR3 DNA: TGTGCCAGCAGCGCCGCCCAGGACAAGCAGTATTTT. Amino acid sequence: CASSAAQDKQYF.

Notes on this clone: This CDR3 is missing its conserved last phenylalanine or tryptophan, likely due to a read error. This chain uses TRBV6-6 with TRBJ1-6; TRBD1 agrees at 7 bases. The CDR3 covers 16 residues. The V segment lost 5 bases and the J segment 7 bases; nucleotides outside the gene matches: 11. Germline V CDR1 and CDR2: MNHNY, SVGAGI (reference sequence). As DNA, the CDR3 is TGTGCCAGCAGTCCGCCGGGACAGAGGGAAAATTCACCCCTCCACCTT. Its translation is CASSPPGQRENSPLHL.

V gene TRBV10-1 combines with J gene TRBJ2-2; tentatively, D is TRBD1 or TRBD2 (5 bases each). V lost 0 bases and J lost 3, with 11 bases in between. CDR1 WNHNN and CDR2 SYGVQD come from the germline V gene (reference sequence). This CDR3 is built from 16 residues. The CDR3 reads CASSESRGTHTGELFF. CDR3 bases: TGCGCCAGCAGTGAGTCTCGAGGGACCCACACCGGGGAGCTGTTTTTT.

The CDR3 region is CASSVKQGAIFDTQYF. The DNA of the CDR3 is TGTGCCAGCAGCGTAAAACAGGGGGCGATCTTCGATACGCAGTATTTT. The chain joins TRBV9 to TRBJ2-3; 9 nucleotides agree with TRBD1. This CDR3 spans 16 amino acids. Looked up from germline, CDR1 is SGDLS and CDR2 is YYNGEE. Trimming removed 1 base from V and 6 bases from J; junction bases left unmatched: 9.

The rearrangement uses TRBV16 and TRBJ1-5, with a tentative D call TRBD1 (5 bases). Trimming cost V 4 bases and J 6 bases, with 13 bases left between them. Germline CDR1 and CDR2: KGHSY and FQNENV. The CDR3 totals 14 residues. The CDR3 DNA is TGTGCCAGCAGCCCGGGACCGTCTCGTCAGCCCCAGCATTTT. This gives the protein CASSPGPSRQPQHF.

V gene TRBV5-1 combines with J gene TRBJ2-3, with 14 positions matching TRBD2. The CDR3 loop spans 17 amino acids. The junction had 6 bases not matched to a gene; V was cut back by 4 bases and J by 2 bases. CDR1 is SGHRS and CDR2 is YFSETQ in the germline V gene. The CDR3, as DNA: TGCGCCAGCAGCCCTGGGACTAGCGGGGGACTCACAGATACGCAGTATTTT. Protein: CASSPGTSGGLTDTQYF.

The chain uses TRBV19 and TRBJ2-5; possible D gene TRBD2, 5 bases. In germline, CDR1 is LNHDA, CDR2 SQIVND (reference sequence). V lost 5 bases to trimming and J lost 2 bases, with 9 bases between them. This CDR3 region has 13 residues. CDR3 sequence: CASSPDSQETQYF. CDR3 nucleotide sequence: TGTGCCAGTAGTCCGGACTCACAAGAGACCCAGTACTTC.

The chain couples TRBV2 to TRBJ1-1; possibly TRBD1 for D (5 bases). V lost 8 bases, J lost 4 bases, and 17 bases lay in between. This CDR3 is built from 14 residues. Germline V gene data show CDR1 as SNHLY and CDR2 as FYNNEI. CDR3 region: CASGPLGVTTEAFF. The CDR3 nucleotides read TGTGCCAGCGGACCTTTGGGGGTAACCACTGAAGCTTTCTTT.

This clone was counted a few times. This CDR3 reads CASSSARDRGYEQYF. The CDR3 DNA sequence: TGCGCCAGCAGCTCGGCCCGGGACAGGGGCTACGAGCAGTACTTC. The rearrangement links TRBV5-1 to TRBJ2-7; the match to TRBD1 covers 10 bases. The CDR3 totals 15 residues. Germline assignment: CDR1 SGHRS and CDR2 YFSETQ. V lost 3 bases and J lost 3; bases outside the gene matches: 6.

This clone was counted a few times. J is TRBJ2-2 and V is TRBV7-3; no clear D gene. V lost 3 bases and J lost 6, with 5 bases in between. The CDR3 sequence is 12 residues long. Germline CDR1 SGHTA, CDR2 FQGTGA. The CDR3: CASSFPAGELFF. CDR3 nucleotide sequence: TGTGCCAGCAGCTTCCCTGCCGGGGAGCTGTTTTTT.

The J gene is TRBJ1-1, the V gene TRBV6-6, with TRBD1 as a possible D gene (5 bases). CDR3 length: 14 residues. V lost 5 bases and J 3 bases, leaving 13 bases between the germline ends. Per germline, CDR1 MNHNY and CDR2 SVGAGI (reference sequence). CDR3 amino acids: CASSRYGTDTEAFF. In DNA, the CDR3 is TGTGCCAGCAGTCGCTATGGGACCGACACTGAAGCTTTCTTT.